The 27 T cell receptor beta chains given below trace back to one sample, sequenced in a study of regulatory T cells in long-lasting Graves disease. Time point indicated: newly diagnosed GD, antithyroid drugs for less than 3 months. The TCR library used RNA extracted from PBMCs. Construction of TCR beta libraries relied on iRepertoire HTBI primers and on Arm-PCR targeting CDR3 regions. TCRdb called the multiplex PCR reads again in MiXCR, with one record for every CDR3 protein. This sample has around 480,000 distinct CDR3 sequences; about 17% occur once, and the top ten carry 10% to 15%. These same records also appear under a second study, on T cells in Graves' hyperthyroidism and ophthalmopathy.

The source was peripheral blood mononuclear cells (PBMCs), collected at new diagnosis, from a patient treated with antithyroid drugs. The receptors were sampled from a middle-aged man with Graves disease.

This clonotype occurred many times. CDR3 nucleotide sequence: TGTGCCAGCTCACCACAGGAAATTAGGGGGCAGTTCTTC. Its translation is CASSPQEIRGQFF. J is TRBJ2-1 and V is TRBV18; a possible D gene is TRBD1 (5 bases). V was clipped by 1 base and J by 12 bases, with 13 bases between them. The CDR3 consists of 13 residues. CDR1 and CDR2 (germline): KGHSH, LQKENI.

This clonotype occurred many times. The chain couples TRBV2 to TRBJ1-1; no definite D call. This CDR3 comprises 13 residues. V was clipped by 4 bases and J by 1 base, with 7 bases between them. Germline CDR1 and CDR2: SNHLY and FYNNEI. In DNA form, the CDR3 reads TGTGCCAGCAGTGTGGACGGGAACACTGAAGCTTTCTTT. This gives the protein CASSVDGNTEAFF.

This clonotype showed up many times. J is TRBJ2-3 and V is TRBV5-1, with D possibly being TRBD2 (6 bases). The V end lost 4 bases, the J end lost 0 bases, and 15 bases lay between the germline ends. This CDR3 has 16 residues. Germline V lookup: CDR1 SGHRS, CDR2 YFSETQ. The CDR3 DNA sequence: TGCGCCAGCAGCGGAACGGGACTCTACAGCACAGATACGCAGTATTTT. Its translation is CASSGTGLYSTDTQYF.

The table lists this clonotype with a few counts. This chain links TRBV7-2 with TRBJ2-3; D is perhaps TRBD2 (5 bases). The end of the DNA is better explained by TRBJ2-7, so the J call may be wrong. Germline V gives CDR1 SGHTA, CDR2 FQGNSA. CDR3 length: 14 residues. This CDR3 reads CASSKTGSSYEQYF. CDR3 bases: TGTGCCAGCAGTAAAACGGGAAGCTCCTACGAGCAGTACTTC.

This clonotype was counted at least ten times. V and J are TRBV11-2 and TRBJ2-7; D is uncertain. The CDR3 spans 15 residues. The V end lost 1 base, the J end lost 7 bases, and 17 bases lay between the germline ends. CDR1 is SGHAT and CDR2 is FQNNGV in the germline V gene. CDR3 residues: CASSLGAGVGMEQYF. CDR3 nucleotides: TGTGCCAGCAGCTTAGGCGCTGGAGTAGGGATGGAGCAGTACTTC.

This rearrangement joins TRBV6-2 or TRBV6-3 to TRBJ2-3, with D maybe TRBD1 (5 bases). Per the germline V gene, CDR1 is MNHEY and CDR2 is SVGEGT. The CDR3 runs to 14 residues. Trimming removed 6 bases at V and 2 bases at J, with 12 bases between. The CDR3 here is CASRLRQITDTQYF. Here the CDR3 DNA reads TGTGCCAGCAGACTTCGACAGATCACAGATACGCAGTATTTT.

This clonotype was found many times. The gene calls are TRBV2 and TRBJ2-7, with 9 bases that match TRBD1. The CDR3 runs to 15 residues. The germline CDR1 and CDR2 sequences are SNHLY and FYNNEI. Unmatched junction bases numbered 15, after V lost 8 bases and J lost 7 bases. This CDR3 is CASAVDRDRVREQYF. Written as DNA, the CDR3 is TGTGCCAGCGCCGTAGATCGGGACAGGGTTCGTGAGCAGTACTTC. Full variable domain (remainder filled in from reference TRBV2 and TRBJ2-7): EPEVTQTPSHQVTQMGQEVILRCVPISNHLYFYWYRQILGQKVEFLVSFYNNEISEKSEIFDDQFSVERPDGSNFTLKIRSTKLEDSAMYFCASAVDRDRVREQYFGPGTRLTVT.

This clonotype was found many times. The chain joins TRBV10-2 to TRBJ1-2; 8 nucleotides agree with TRBD1. V trimming: 4 bases; J trimming: 6 bases; junction bases outside the gene matches: 4. The CDR3 is 13 amino acids. Per the germline V gene, CDR1 is WSHSY and CDR2 is SAAADI. CDR3 residues: CASSVQGGNGYTF. The CDR3 coding sequence is TGCGCCAGCAGTGTACAGGGGGGAAATGGCTACACCTTC.

This clonotype was counted only a few times. The chain links TRBV2 to TRBJ2-7, with D tentatively TRBD1 (6 bases). The CDR3 extends over 13 amino acids. Germline lookup yields CDR1 SNHLY and CDR2 FYNNEI. V was cut by 8 bases and J by 2 bases, with 13 bases left in between. The CDR3 DNA sequence: TGTGCCAGCCTGACAGGAGCGACCTACGAGCAGTACTTC. This codes for CASLTGATYEQYF.

This clonotype was detected ten times or more. J is TRBJ1-1 and V is TRBV7-9, with D maybe TRBD1 (5 bases). V dropped 0 bases and J dropped 4 bases, with 6 bases sitting between them. The CDR3 spans 13 residues. In germline, CDR1 is SEHNR, CDR2 FQNEAQ (reference sequence). The CDR3 protein is CASSLAGVTEAFF. CDR3 nucleotides: TGTGCCAGCAGCTTAGCAGGGGTCACTGAAGCTTTCTTT.

This CDR3 reads CASSRGTSLPYNSPLHF. The CDR3 nucleotides read TGTGCCAGCAGCCGGGGGACAAGTCTTCCCTATAATTCACCCCTCCACTTT. J is TRBJ1-6 and V is TRBV12-3 or TRBV12-4; possibly TRBD1 for D (6 bases). The CDR3 has 17 amino acids. The ends were cut back, 6 bases at V and 2 bases at J, with 17 bases in the middle.

This clonotype was seen many times. This chain links TRBV7-9 with TRBJ2-1; tentatively, D is TRBD1 (5 bases). The CDR3 runs 16 residues. The V gene's germline CDR1 is SEHNR and CDR2 FQNEAQ (reference sequence). V was trimmed by 5 bases and J by 3 bases, leaving 17 bases between them. CDR3 residues: CASSPTGFRLYNEQFF. DNA for the CDR3: TGTGCCAGCAGCCCTACAGGATTCAGACTCTACAATGAGCAGTTCTTC.

This clonotype was counted at least ten times. The genes are TRBV7-3 and TRBJ2-2; D is undetermined. CDR1 and CDR2 from the germline V gene are SGHTA and FQGTGA. The CDR3 has 14 residues. Between the trimmed V and J ends, which lost 3 bases and 3 bases, there was a span of 8 bases. The CDR3 nucleotides are TGTGCCAGCAGCTTGGCCCATTACACCGGGGAGCTGTTTTTT. Encoded protein: CASSLAHYTGELFF.

This clonotype was detected many times. The CDR3 coding sequence is TGTGCCAGCAGCTTAGCGATCGGGGGAAATCAGCCCCAGCATTTT. As protein: CASSLAIGGNQPQHF. The chain is built from TRBV7-8 and TRBJ1-5; D might be TRBD1 (5 bases). The germline gives CDR1 SGHVS, CDR2 FQNEAQ. The CDR3 extends over 15 amino acids. Between the trimmed V and J ends, which lost 0 bases and 4 bases, there was a span of 10 bases.

In its sample, this clonotype was seen many times. In nucleotides, the CDR3 is TGCGCCAGCAGCCCCTACGGTGCAACTAATGAAAAACTGTTTTTT. This sequence encodes CASSPYGATNEKLFF. The chain carries TRBV5-1 and TRBJ1-4; D remains unclear. Trimming stripped 4 bases from V and 0 bases from J, with 10 bases between. CDR3 size: 15 residues. Germline V gene data show CDR1 as SGHRS and CDR2 as YFSETQ.

CDR3 in DNA: TGTGCCAGCAGCGTACTCGTCGGGGGAACTAATGAAAAACTGTTTTTT. It codes for CASSVLVGGTNEKLFF. This chain connects TRBV12-3 or TRBV12-4 to TRBJ1-4; the D gene is possibly TRBD1 (5 bases). CDR3 length: 16 residues. Trimming removed 6 bases from V and 1 base from J, with 15 bases in between.

This sequence joins TRBV12-3 or TRBV12-4 and TRBJ2-7, with D unresolved. V lost 6 bases and J 6 bases, leaving 15 bases between the germline ends. The CDR3 is 13 residues long. CDR3 amino acids: CASRSGLTCEQYF. CDR3 nucleotides: TGTGCCAGCAGGTCAGGATTGACCTGCGAGCAGTACTTC.

This clonotype was detected ten times or more. The chain recombines TRBV28 with TRBJ1-1; 8 bases align to TRBD1. The CDR3 spans 14 residues. After removal of 6 bases from V and 5 bases from J, the junction contained 8 bases not matched to a gene. In germline, CDR1 is MDHEN, CDR2 SYDVKM. CDR3 DNA: TGTGCCAGCAGAGGGAGGACAGGGACGACTGAAGCTTTCTTT. It encodes CASRGRTGTTEAFF.

In this sample, this clonotype turned up many times. This chain uses TRBV5-1 with TRBJ2-1; no definite D call. The germline gives CDR1 SGHRS, CDR2 YFSETQ. The CDR3 loop spans 14 amino acids. The germline V and J ends were trimmed by 0 bases and 5 bases, with 9 bases remaining between them. CDR3 sequence (DNA): TGCGCCAGCAGCTTGGATCGCCGTAACAATGAGCAGTTCTTC. It specifies CASSLDRRNNEQFF.

This clonotype appeared many times. This chain uses TRBV24-1 with TRBJ2-5; no definite D call. Deletions cut 4 bases from V and 7 bases from J, with 12 bases between. The CDR3 runs to 13 residues. Germline CDR1 and CDR2: KGHDR and SFDVKD. The CDR3 reads CATSETDPGTQYF. CDR3 in DNA: TGTGCCACCAGTGAGACGGACCCGGGGACCCAGTACTTC.

The chain uses TRBV5-5 and TRBJ2-2; D ambiguous. The CDR3 extends over 16 amino acids. Germline CDR1 and CDR2: SGHKS and YYEKEE (reference sequence). The V end was cut by 0 bases, the J end by 3 bases, with 12 bases between. For the CDR3, the DNA is TGTGCCAGCAGCTTGGACACGGTCGAGGACACCGGGGAGCTGTTTTTT. Its protein is CASSLDTVEDTGELFF.

This clonotype was observed many times. The V and J genes are TRBV7-2 and TRBJ2-1; 10 positions agree with TRBD2. The germline V gene has CDR1 SGHTA and CDR2 FQGNSA. The CDR3 sequence is 13 residues long. V lost 4 bases, J lost 10 bases, and 4 bases stayed unmatched. This CDR3 is CASSSRTSGEQFF. The CDR3 nucleotides read TGTGCCAGCAGCTCCCGGACTAGCGGCGAGCAGTTCTTC.

The genes are TRBV5-1 and TRBJ1-1; the D gene is possibly TRBD1 (6 bases). The germline V gene has CDR1 SGHRS and CDR2 YFSETQ. This CDR3 is 16 amino acids long. V dropped 3 bases and J dropped 0 bases, with 15 bases sitting between them. The CDR3 loop is CASSSQGNRVNTEAFF. The CDR3 coding sequence is TGCGCCAGCAGCTCCCAGGGGAATCGGGTGAACACTGAAGCTTTCTTT.

The chain carries TRBV12-3 or TRBV12-4 and TRBJ2-4; TRBD2 is a possible D gene (5 bases). The CDR3 extends over 14 amino acids. Trimming took 1 base from V and 8 from J, leaving 12 bases between them. In DNA form, the CDR3 reads TGTGCCAGCAGTTTAGGACGCTTCGGGGACATTCAGTACTTC. Amino acids: CASSLGRFGDIQYF.

This clonotype has ten or more counts. This chain joins TRBV7-9 and TRBJ2-7; D unresolved. V gave up 2 bases and J gave up 1 base, with 12 bases separating them. This CDR3 comprises 15 residues. CDR1 SEHNR and CDR2 FQNEAQ come from the germline V gene (reference sequence). As DNA, the CDR3 is TGTGCCAGCAGCTTAAGGTCCAGCCCGTCCTACGAGCAGTACTTC. This encodes CASSLRSSPSYEQYF.

This clonotype was observed many times. This rearrangement joins TRBV28 to TRBJ2-7; 8 nucleotides line up with TRBD1. V was clipped by 6 bases and J by 6 bases; unmatched bases: 10. The CDR3 runs to 14 residues. From germline, CDR1 is MDHEN and CDR2 SYDVKM. The CDR3 sequence is CASSPRTGKAEQYF. CDR3 bases: TGTGCCAGCAGCCCAAGGACAGGGAAGGCCGAGCAGTACTTC.

This clonotype was detected a few times. The gene calls are TRBV11-2 and TRBJ1-5; D is ambiguous. The CDR3 covers 13 residues. Trimming cost V 2 bases and J 5 bases, with 7 bases left between them. Germline loops: CDR1 SGHAT, CDR2 FQNNGV. The CDR3 coding sequence is TGTGCCAGCAGCTTACTAAGCGATCAGCCCCAGCATTTT. Amino acid sequence: CASSLLSDQPQHF.